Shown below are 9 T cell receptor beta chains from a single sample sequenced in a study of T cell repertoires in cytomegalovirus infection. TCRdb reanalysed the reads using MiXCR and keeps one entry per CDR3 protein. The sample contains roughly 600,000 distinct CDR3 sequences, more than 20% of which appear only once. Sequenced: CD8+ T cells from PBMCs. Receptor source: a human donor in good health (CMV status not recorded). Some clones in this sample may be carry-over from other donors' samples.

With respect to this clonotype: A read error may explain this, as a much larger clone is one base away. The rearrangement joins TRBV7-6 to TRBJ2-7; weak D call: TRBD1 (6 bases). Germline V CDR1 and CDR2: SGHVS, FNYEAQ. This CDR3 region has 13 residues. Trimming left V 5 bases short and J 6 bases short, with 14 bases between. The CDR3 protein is CASSRTTGSEQYV. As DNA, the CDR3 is TGTGCCAGCAGCCGAACAACAGGGAGCGAGCAGTACGTC.

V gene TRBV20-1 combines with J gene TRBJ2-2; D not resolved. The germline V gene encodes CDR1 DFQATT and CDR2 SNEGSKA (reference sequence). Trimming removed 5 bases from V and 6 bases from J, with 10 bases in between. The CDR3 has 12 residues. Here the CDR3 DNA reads TGCAGTGCTGTTCTCAGTTCCGGGGAGCTGTTTTTT. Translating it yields CSAVLSSGELFF.

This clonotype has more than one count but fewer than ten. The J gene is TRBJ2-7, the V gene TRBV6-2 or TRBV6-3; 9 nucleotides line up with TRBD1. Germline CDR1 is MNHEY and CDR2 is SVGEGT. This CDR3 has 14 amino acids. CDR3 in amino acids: CASSYTGGSSEQYV. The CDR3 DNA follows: TGTGCCAGCAGCTATACAGGGGGCTCCTCCGAGCAGTACGTC.

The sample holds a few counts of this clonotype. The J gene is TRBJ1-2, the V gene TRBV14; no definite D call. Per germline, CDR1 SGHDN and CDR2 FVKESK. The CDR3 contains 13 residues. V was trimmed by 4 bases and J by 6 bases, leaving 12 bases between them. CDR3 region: CASSLGSADGYTF. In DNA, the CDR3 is TGTGCCAGCAGCCTAGGCAGTGCAGATGGCTACACCTTC.

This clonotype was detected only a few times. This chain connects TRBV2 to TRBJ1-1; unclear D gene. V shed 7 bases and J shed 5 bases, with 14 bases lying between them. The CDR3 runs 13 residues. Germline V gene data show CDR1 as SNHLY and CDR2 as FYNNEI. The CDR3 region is CASINTGGTEAFF. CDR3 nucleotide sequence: TGTGCCAGCATTAACACGGGCGGTACTGAAGCTTTCTTT.

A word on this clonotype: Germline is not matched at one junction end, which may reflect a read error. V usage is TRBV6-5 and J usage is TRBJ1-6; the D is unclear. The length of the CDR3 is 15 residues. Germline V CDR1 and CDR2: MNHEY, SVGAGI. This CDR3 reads CASTLLDSYNLPLHF. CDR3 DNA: TGTGCCAGCACCTTACTGGATTCCTATAATTTACCCCTCCACTTT.

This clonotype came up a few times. The CDR3 spells CASRMLDVPNTEAFF. Written as DNA, the CDR3 is TGTGCCAGCAGGATGCTGGACGTCCCGAACACTGAAGCTTTCTTT. J is TRBJ1-1 and V is TRBV6-2 or TRBV6-3, with D unresolved. CDR1 MNHEY and CDR2 SVGEGT come from the germline V gene. This CDR3 spans 15 amino acids. With 6 bases removed from V and 1 base from J, the gap between germline ends came to 15 bases.

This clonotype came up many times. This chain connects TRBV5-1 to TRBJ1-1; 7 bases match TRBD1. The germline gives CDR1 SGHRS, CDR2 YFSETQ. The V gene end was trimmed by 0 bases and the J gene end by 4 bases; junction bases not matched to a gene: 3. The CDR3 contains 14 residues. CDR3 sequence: CASSLEGAGTEAFF. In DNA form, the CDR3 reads TGCGCCAGCAGCTTGGAGGGGGCCGGCACTGAAGCTTTCTTT.

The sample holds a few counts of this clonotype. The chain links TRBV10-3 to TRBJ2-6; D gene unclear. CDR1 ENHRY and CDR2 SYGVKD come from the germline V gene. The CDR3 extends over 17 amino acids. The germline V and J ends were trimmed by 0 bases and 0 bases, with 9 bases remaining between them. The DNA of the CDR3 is TGTGCCATCAGTGAGTCGCGGCAGTTCTCTGGGGCCAACGTCCTGACTTTC. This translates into CAISESRQFSGANVLTF.